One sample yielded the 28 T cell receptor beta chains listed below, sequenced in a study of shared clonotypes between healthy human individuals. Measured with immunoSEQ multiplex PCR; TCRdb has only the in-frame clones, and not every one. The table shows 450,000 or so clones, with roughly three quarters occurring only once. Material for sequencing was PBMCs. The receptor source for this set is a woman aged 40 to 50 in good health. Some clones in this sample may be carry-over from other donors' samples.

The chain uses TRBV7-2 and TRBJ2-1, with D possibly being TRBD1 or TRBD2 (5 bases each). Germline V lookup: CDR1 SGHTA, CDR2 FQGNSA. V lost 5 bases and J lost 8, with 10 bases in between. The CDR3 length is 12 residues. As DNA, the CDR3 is TGTGCCAGCAGCCCTGGGGGATATGAGCAGTTCTTC. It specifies CASSPGGYEQFF.

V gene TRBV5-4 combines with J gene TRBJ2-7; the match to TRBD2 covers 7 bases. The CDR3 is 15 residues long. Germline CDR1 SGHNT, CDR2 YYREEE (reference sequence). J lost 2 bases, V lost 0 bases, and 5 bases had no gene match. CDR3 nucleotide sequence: TGTGCCAGCAGCTTGGGGCTAGCGGACACCTACGAGCAGTACTTC. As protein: CASSLGLADTYEQYF. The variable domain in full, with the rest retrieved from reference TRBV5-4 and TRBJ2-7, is ETGVTQSPTHLIKTRGQQVTLRCSSQSGHNTVSWYQQALGQGPQFIFQYYREEENGRGNFPPRFSGLQFPNYSSELNVNALELDDSALYLCASSLGLADTYEQYFGPGTRLTVT.

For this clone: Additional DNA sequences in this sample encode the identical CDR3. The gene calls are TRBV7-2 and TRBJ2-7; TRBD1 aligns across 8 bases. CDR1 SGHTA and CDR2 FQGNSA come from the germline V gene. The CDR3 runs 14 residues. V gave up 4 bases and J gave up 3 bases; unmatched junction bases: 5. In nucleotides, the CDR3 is TGTGCCAGCAGCTCACGGACAGGGAACTACGAGCAGTACTTC. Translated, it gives CASSSRTGNYEQYF. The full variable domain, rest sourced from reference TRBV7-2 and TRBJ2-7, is GAGVSQSPSNKVTEKGKDVELRCDPISGHTALYWYRQSLGQGLEFLIYFQGNSAPDKSGLPSDRFSAERTGGSVSTLTIQRTQQEDSAVYLCASSSRTGNYEQYFGPGTRLTVT.

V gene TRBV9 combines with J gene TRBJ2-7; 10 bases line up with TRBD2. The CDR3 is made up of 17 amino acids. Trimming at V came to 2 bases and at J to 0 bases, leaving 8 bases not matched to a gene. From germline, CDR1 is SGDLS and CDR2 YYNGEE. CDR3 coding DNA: TGTGCCAGCAGCGTGGCCTCTAGCGGGAGTAGCTCCTACGAGCAGTACTTC. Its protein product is CASSVASSGSSSYEQYF.

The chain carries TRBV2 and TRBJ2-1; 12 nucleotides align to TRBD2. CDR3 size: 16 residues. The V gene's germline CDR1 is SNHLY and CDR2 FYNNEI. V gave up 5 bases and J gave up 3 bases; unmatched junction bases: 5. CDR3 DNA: TGTGCCAGCAGTCCGACTAGCGGGAGTAGCTACAATGAGCAGTTCTTC. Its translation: CASSPTSGSSYNEQFF.

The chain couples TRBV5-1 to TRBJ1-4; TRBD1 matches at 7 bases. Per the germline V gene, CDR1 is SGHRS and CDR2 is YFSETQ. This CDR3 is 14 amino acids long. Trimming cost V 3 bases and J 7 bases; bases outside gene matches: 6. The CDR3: CASSSTGNLEKLFF. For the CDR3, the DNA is TGCGCCAGCAGCTCGACAGGGAACCTTGAAAAACTGTTTTTT. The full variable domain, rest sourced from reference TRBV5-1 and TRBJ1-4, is KAGVTQTPRYLIKTRGQQVTLSCSPISGHRSVSWYQQTPGQGLQFLFEYFSETQRNKGNFPGRFSGRQFSNSRSEMNVSTLELGDSALYLCASSSTGNLEKLFFGSGTQLSVL.

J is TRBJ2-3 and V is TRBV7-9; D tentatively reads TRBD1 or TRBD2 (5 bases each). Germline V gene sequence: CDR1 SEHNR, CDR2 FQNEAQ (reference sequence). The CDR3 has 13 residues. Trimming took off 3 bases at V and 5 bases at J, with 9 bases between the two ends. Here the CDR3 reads CASSLIGGDTQYF. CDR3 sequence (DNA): TGTGCCAGCAGCTTGATTGGGGGAGATACGCAGTATTTT.

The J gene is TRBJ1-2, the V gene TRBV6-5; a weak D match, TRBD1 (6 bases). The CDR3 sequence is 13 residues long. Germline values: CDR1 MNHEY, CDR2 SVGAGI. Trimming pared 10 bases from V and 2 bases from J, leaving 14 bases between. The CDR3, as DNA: TGTGCCACCTCGACAGGACAAAACTATGGCTACACCTTC. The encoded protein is CATSTGQNYGYTF.

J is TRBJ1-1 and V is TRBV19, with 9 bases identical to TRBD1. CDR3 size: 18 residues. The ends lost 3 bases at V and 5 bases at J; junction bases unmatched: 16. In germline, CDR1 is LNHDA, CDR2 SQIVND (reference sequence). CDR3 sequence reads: CASSITSGTGRIWTEAFF. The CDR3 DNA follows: TGTGCCAGTAGTATCACCTCGGGGACAGGGAGGATTTGGACTGAAGCTTTCTTT.

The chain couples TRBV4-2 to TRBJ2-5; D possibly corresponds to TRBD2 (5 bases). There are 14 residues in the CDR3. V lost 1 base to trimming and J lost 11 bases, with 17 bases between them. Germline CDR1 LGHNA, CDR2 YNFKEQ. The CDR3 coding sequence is TGTGCCAGCAGCCAAGTGGAGGACCCCAAAGAGCAGTACTTC. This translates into CASSQVEDPKEQYF.

The CDR3 here is CASSFIQGAVEAFF. The DNA for the CDR3 is TGTGCCAGCAGCTTTATACAGGGGGCGGTTGAAGCTTTCTTT. This rearrangement joins TRBV11-2 to TRBJ1-1, with 9 positions matching TRBD1. CDR3 size: 14 residues. Germline assignment: CDR1 SGHAT and CDR2 FQNNGV. J was trimmed by 7 bases and V by 3 bases; bases with no gene match: 6.

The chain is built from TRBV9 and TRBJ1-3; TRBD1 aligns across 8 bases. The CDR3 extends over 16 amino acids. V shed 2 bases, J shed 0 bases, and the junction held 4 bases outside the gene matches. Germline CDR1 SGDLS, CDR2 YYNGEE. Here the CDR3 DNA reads TGTGCCAGCAGCGTCGGGACAGGCCTCTCTGGAAACACCATATATTTT. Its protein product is CASSVGTGLSGNTIYF.

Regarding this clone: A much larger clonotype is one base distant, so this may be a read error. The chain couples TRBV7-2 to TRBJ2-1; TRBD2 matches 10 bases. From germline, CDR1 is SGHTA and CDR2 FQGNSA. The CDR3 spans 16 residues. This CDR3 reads CAGSLGASGSYNEQFF. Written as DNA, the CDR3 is TGTGCCGGCAGCTTAGGGGCTAGCGGGAGCTACAATGAGCAGTTCTTC.

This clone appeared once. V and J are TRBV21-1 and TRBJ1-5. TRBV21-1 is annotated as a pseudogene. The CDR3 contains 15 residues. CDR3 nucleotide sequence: TGTGCCAGCAGCAAGGGGTGGAGTCACAATCAGCCCCAGCATTTT. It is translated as CASSKGWSHNQPQHF.

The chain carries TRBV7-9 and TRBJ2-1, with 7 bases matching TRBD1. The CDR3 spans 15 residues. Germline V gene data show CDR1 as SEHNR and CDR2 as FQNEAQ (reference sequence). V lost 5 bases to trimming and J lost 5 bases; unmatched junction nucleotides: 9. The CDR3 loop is CASSPRQGTDNEQFF. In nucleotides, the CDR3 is TGTGCCAGCAGCCCCAGACAGGGAACGGACAATGAGCAGTTCTTC.

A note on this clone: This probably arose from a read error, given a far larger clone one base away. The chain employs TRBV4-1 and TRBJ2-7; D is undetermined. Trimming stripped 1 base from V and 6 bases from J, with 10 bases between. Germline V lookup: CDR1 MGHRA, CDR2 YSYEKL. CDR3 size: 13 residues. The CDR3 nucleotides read TGCGCCAGCAGCCAAGTAGGTGGCTGCGAGCAGTACTTC. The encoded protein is CASSQVGGCEQYF.

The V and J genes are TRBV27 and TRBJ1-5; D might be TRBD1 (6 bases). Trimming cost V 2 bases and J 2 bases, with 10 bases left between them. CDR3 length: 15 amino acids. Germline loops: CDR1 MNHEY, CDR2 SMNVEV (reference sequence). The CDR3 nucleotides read TGTGCCAGCAGTTTAGGGGGCAGGGGCAATCAGCCCCAGCATTTT. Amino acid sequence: CASSLGGRGNQPQHF.

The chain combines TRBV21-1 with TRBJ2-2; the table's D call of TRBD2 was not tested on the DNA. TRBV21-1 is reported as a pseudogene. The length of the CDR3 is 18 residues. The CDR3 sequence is CASSKRDPVAGETGELFF. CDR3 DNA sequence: TGTGCCAGCAGCAAAAGGGACCCGGTAGCGGGAGAGACCGGGGAGCTGTTTTTT.

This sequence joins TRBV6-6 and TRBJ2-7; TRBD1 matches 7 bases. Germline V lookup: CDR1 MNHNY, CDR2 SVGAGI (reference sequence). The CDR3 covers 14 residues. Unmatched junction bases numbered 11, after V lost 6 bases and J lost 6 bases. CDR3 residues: CASSSDRDRFEQYF. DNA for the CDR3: TGTGCCAGCAGCTCAGACAGGGACCGTTTCGAGCAGTACTTC.

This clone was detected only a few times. CDR3 DNA: TGTGCCAGCAGTGACTCGACAGGGGCCCCCACTGAAGCTTTCTTT. Translation: CASSDSTGAPTEAFF. The genes are TRBV6-1 and TRBJ1-1, with 8 bases aligning to TRBD1. The germline CDR1 and CDR2 sequences are MNHNS and SASEGT. The junction had 7 bases not matched to a gene; V was cut back by 3 bases and J by 4 bases. This CDR3 comprises 15 residues.

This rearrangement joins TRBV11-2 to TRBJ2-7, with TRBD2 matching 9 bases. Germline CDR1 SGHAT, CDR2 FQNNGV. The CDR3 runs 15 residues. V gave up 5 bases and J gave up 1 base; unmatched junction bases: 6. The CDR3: CASSEGLAGSYEQYF. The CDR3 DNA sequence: TGTGCCAGCAGCGAAGGCCTAGCGGGGTCCTACGAGCAGTACTTC.

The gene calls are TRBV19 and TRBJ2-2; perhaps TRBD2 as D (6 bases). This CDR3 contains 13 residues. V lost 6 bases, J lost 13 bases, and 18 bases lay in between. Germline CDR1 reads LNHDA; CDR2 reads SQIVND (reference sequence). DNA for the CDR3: TGTGCCAGTAGCACCCAGGAGGGCCTCGCGCTGTTTTTT. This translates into CASSTQEGLALFF. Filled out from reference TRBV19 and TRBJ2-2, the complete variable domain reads DGGITQSPKYLFRKEGQNVTLSCEQNLNHDAMYWYRQDPGQGLRLIYYSQIVNDFQKGDIAEGYSVSREKKESFPLTVTSAQKNPTAFYLCASSTQEGLALFFGEGSRLTVL.

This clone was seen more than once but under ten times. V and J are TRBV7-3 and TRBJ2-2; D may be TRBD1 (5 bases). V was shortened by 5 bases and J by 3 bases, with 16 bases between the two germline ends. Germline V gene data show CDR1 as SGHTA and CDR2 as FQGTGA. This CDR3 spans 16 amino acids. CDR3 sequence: CASSLSRGIDTGELFF. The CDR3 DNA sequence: TGTGCCAGCAGCCTTTCTAGGGGAATAGACACCGGGGAGCTGTTTTTT.

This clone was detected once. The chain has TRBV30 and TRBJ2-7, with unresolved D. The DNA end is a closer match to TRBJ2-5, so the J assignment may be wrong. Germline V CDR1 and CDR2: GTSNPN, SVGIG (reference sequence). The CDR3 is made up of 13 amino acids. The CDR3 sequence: CAWSVSLSETQYF. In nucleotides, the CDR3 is TGTGCCTGGAGTGTATCCCTAAGTGAGACCCAGTACTTC.

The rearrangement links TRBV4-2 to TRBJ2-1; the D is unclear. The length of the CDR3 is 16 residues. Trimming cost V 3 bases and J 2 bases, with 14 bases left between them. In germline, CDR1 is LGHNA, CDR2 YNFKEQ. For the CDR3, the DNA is TGTGCCAGCAGCCAGTTCTTAGCCGCCACCTACAATGAGCAGTTCTTC. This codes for CASSQFLAATYNEQFF.

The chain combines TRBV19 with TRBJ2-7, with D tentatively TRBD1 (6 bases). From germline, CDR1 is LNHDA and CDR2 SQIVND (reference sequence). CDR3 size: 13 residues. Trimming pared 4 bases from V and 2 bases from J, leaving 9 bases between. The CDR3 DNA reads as TGTGCCAGTAGTAACAGGGAAGCCTACGAGCAGTACTTC. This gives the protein CASSNREAYEQYF. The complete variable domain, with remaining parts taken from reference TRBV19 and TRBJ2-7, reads DGGITQSPKYLFRKEGQNVTLSCEQNLNHDAMYWYRQDPGQGLRLIYYSQIVNDFQKGDIAEGYSVSREKKESFPLTVTSAQKNPTAFYLCASSNREAYEQYFGPGTRLTVT.

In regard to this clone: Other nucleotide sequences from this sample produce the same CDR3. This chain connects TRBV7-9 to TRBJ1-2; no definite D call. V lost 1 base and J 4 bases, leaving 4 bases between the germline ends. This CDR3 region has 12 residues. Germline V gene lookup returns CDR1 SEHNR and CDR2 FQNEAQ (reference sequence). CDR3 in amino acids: CASSLGSYGYTF. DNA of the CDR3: TGTGCCAGCAGCTTAGGCAGCTATGGCTACACCTTC.

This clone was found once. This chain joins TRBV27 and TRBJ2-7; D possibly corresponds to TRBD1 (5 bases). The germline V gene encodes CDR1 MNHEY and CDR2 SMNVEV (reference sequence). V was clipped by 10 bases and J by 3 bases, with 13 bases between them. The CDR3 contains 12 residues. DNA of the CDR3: TGTGCCACTCAGGGTTGGGACTACGAGCAGTACTTC. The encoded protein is CATQGWDYEQYF.